Presented here are 24 T cell receptor beta chains from one specimen sequenced in a study of blood T cell repertoires in COVID-19. The protocol was immunoSEQ multiplex PCR, while the TCRdb copy is restricted to in-frame clones and leaves out a portion. The sample carries around 63,000 clones, 79% recorded once. Sequencing was carried out using peripheral blood. Receptors were obtained from a human donor in a cohort sampled during active COVID-19.

The chain recombines TRBV10-3 with TRBJ2-7, with D maybe TRBD1 (6 bases). The CDR3 length is 11 residues. Germline V gene data show CDR1 as ENHRY and CDR2 as SYGVKD. V was trimmed by 10 bases and J by 5 bases, leaving 12 bases between them. CDR3 sequence reads: CATGGGDEQYF. The DNA of the CDR3 is TGTGCCACGGGTGGGGGCGACGAGCAGTACTTC.

V usage is TRBV7-2 and J usage is TRBJ1-2; D might be TRBD1 (6 bases). The CDR3 covers 14 residues. V was pared by 4 bases and J by 7 bases, with 16 bases between. Germline loops: CDR1 SGHTA, CDR2 FQGNSA. The DNA for the CDR3 is TGTGCCAGCAGCTCTCGGGCATTACAGGGTGGCTACACCTTC. It translates to CASSSRALQGGYTF.

The rearrangement uses TRBV18 and TRBJ1-2, with 8 bases that match TRBD1. J gave up 7 bases and V 4 bases, and 11 bases lay outside the gene matches. Germline CDR1 KGHSH, CDR2 LQKENI. The CDR3 covers 15 residues. This CDR3 reads CASSLGQGRRAGYTF. Written as DNA, the CDR3 is TGTGCCAGCTCACTCGGACAGGGAAGACGTGCTGGCTACACCTTC.

V is TRBV5-1 and J is TRBJ2-1, with D possibly TRBD1 on 5 matching bases. CDR3 length equals 14 residues. Germline CDR1 reads SGHRS; CDR2 reads YFSETQ. The germline V and J ends were trimmed by 3 bases and 4 bases, with 11 bases remaining between them. CDR3 sequence: CASSWGSTYNEQFF. In DNA form, the CDR3 reads TGCGCCAGCAGCTGGGGCTCCACTTACAATGAGCAGTTCTTC.

J is TRBJ2-1 and V is TRBV19, with D perhaps TRBD1 (5 bases). V gave up 4 bases and J gave up 4 bases, with 11 bases separating them. CDR1 is LNHDA and CDR2 is SQIVND in the germline V gene (reference sequence). The CDR3 extends over 14 amino acids. The CDR3 here is CASSTWSGYNEQFF. The CDR3, as DNA: TGTGCCAGTAGTACCTGGTCAGGGTACAATGAGCAGTTCTTC.

The rearrangement links TRBV10-2 to TRBJ2-7; possibly TRBD2 for D (5 bases). Germline V gives CDR1 WSHSY, CDR2 SAAADI. The CDR3 totals 15 residues. The V and J ends lost 0 bases and 9 bases respectively, with 18 bases between them. CDR3 coding DNA: TGCGCCAGCAGTGAGTCACTAGAGCCTTACGTTGGGCAGTACTTC. Translated, it gives CASSESLEPYVGQYF.

This clone was observed a single time. The chain joins TRBV3-1 (or the pseudogene TRBV3-2) to TRBJ2-7, with 14 bases lining up with TRBD2. Germline CDR1 and CDR2: LGHDT and YNNKEL (reference sequence). V was clipped by 4 bases and J by 5 bases; unmatched bases: 7. The CDR3 runs to 16 residues. The CDR3 coding sequence is TGTGCCAGCAGCCGAGGGACTAGCGGGAGTACAAACGAGCAGTACTTC. Translating gives CASSRGTSGSTNEQYF.

The chain has TRBV3-1 (or the pseudogene TRBV3-2) and TRBJ1-6; possibly TRBD1 for D (5 bases). Germline CDR1 is LGHDT and CDR2 is YNNKEL (reference sequence). Trimming took 2 bases from V and 6 from J, leaving 14 bases between them. The CDR3 contains 16 residues. CDR3 sequence: CASSQKLSGLNSPLHF. CDR3 sequence (DNA): TGTGCCAGCAGCCAAAAACTTTCGGGACTTAATTCACCCCTCCACTTT.

The rearrangement links TRBV28 to TRBJ1-2; a possible D gene is TRBD1 (6 bases). V was trimmed by 8 bases and J by 8 bases, leaving 12 bases between them. The CDR3 sequence is 11 residues long. The germline V gene has CDR1 MDHEN and CDR2 SYDVKM. The DNA of the CDR3 is TGTGCCAGCCATCCAGGGGCCGGCTACACCTTC. Translating it yields CASHPGAGYTF.

The J gene is TRBJ1-5, the V gene TRBV19; a weak D match, TRBD1 (5 bases). Germline V gives CDR1 LNHDA, CDR2 SQIVND (reference sequence). The CDR3 loop spans 14 amino acids. V lost 2 bases and J 4 bases, leaving 9 bases between the germline ends. The CDR3 loop reads CASSIQGGNQPQHF. The CDR3 DNA reads as TGTGCCAGTAGTATACAGGGTGGGAATCAGCCCCAGCATTTT.

The chain couples TRBV18 to TRBJ1-5; 7 bases agree with TRBD1. The germline V gene has CDR1 KGHSH and CDR2 LQKENI. The J segment lost 9 bases and the V segment lost 3 bases, leaving 11 bases of the junction unmatched. This CDR3 has 15 amino acids. CDR3 nucleotide sequence: TGTGCCAGCTCACCCGGAAAGAGACAGGGCAGGCCCCAGCATTTT. The encoded protein is CASSPGKRQGRPQHF.

The chain combines TRBV4-1 with TRBJ2-1, with TRBD2 identical over 8 bases. The CDR3 has 15 residues. Germline CDR1 MGHRA, CDR2 YSYEKL. Germline trimming cut 1 base from V and 5 bases from J; bases unmatched to any gene: 4. DNA of the CDR3: TGCGCCAGCAGCCAAGGGACTAGCTTAGACAATGAGCAGTTCTTC. Protein product: CASSQGTSLDNEQFF.

The gene calls are TRBV29-1 and TRBJ2-7, with 7 bases matching TRBD1. The CDR3 runs 13 residues. Germline V CDR1 and CDR2: SQVTM, ANQGSEA. Unmatched junction bases numbered 9, after V lost 7 bases and J lost 3 bases. The CDR3: CSARQGAGYEQYF. CDR3 nucleotide sequence: TGCAGCGCAAGACAGGGCGCGGGCTACGAGCAGTACTTC.

CDR3: CASSLGQGSDTQYF. The CDR3 DNA is TGTGCCAGTAGTTTAGGCCAGGGTTCGGATACGCAGTATTTT. The chain links TRBV19 to TRBJ2-3; tentative D call: TRBD1 (5 bases). CDR3 length: 14 residues. Germline assignment: CDR1 LNHDA and CDR2 SQIVND (reference sequence). V shed 5 bases and J shed 6 bases, with 15 bases lying between them.

This chain joins TRBV6-6 and TRBJ2-7; TRBD1 matches at 9 bases. The CDR3 runs 14 residues. J was trimmed by 3 bases and V by 6 bases; bases with no gene match: 6. Per germline, CDR1 MNHNY and CDR2 SVGAGI (reference sequence). In DNA, the CDR3 is TGTGCCAGCAGATCAAGACAGGGGGACTACGAGCAGTACTTC. Translation gives CASRSRQGDYEQYF.

This clone has a handful of counts. The genes are TRBV19 and TRBJ2-2, with TRBD1 matching 8 bases. This CDR3 region has 14 residues. V shed 7 bases and J 5 bases; nucleotides not matched to a gene: 6. Germline V gene sequence: CDR1 LNHDA, CDR2 SQIVND (reference sequence). CDR3 sequence: CASTTRGQTGELFF. CDR3 bases: TGTGCCAGTACGACCAGGGGGCAAACCGGGGAGCTGTTTTTT.

About this clone: The identical CDR3 is also encoded by other nucleotide sequences in the sample. The chain couples TRBV5-1 to TRBJ2-3; TRBD1 matches at 7 bases. The CDR3 is made up of 15 amino acids. The V and J ends lost 0 bases and 6 bases, in that order; junction bases with no gene match: 7. The germline CDR1 and CDR2 sequences are SGHRS and YFSETQ. The CDR3 nucleotides read TGCGCCAGCAGCTTGGATGGCAGGGGGACGGATACGCAGTATTTT. Protein product: CASSLDGRGTDTQYF. The complete variable domain, with remaining parts taken from reference TRBV5-1 and TRBJ2-3, reads KAGVTQTPRYLIKTRGQQVTLSCSPISGHRSVSWYQQTPGQGLQFLFEYFSETQRNKGNFPGRFSGRQFSNSRSEMNVSTLELGDSALYLCASSLDGRGTDTQYFGPGTRLTVL.

The rearrangement uses TRBV5-6 and TRBJ1-4; D is ambiguous. The CDR3 has 15 residues. CDR1 is SGHDT and CDR2 is YYEEEE in the germline V gene. The V and J ends lost 4 bases and 3 bases respectively, with 13 bases between them. Written as DNA, the CDR3 is TGTGCCAGCAGCCCCTTTGCGGGTTCTAATGAAAAACTGTTTTTT. It codes for CASSPFAGSNEKLFF.

The J gene is TRBJ2-7, the V gene TRBV5-1; D not resolved. The ends were cut back, 1 base at V and 3 bases at J, with 14 bases in the middle. Germline CDR1 reads SGHRS; CDR2 reads YFSETQ. There are 15 residues in the CDR3. The CDR3 coding sequence is TGCGCCAGCAGCTTGACTCCCAGTTCAGGCTACGAGCAGTACTTC. Amino acid sequence: CASSLTPSSGYEQYF.

The rearrangement uses TRBV9 and TRBJ2-1; D not resolved. Germline-derived CDR1 and CDR2 are SGDLS and YYNGEE. V was clipped by 0 bases and J by 0 bases, with 7 bases between them. CDR3 length equals 15 residues. CDR3 nucleotides: TGTGCCAGCAGCGTAGCCCCCAACTCCTACAATGAGCAGTTCTTC. Its translation: CASSVAPNSYNEQFF.

J is TRBJ1-1 and V is TRBV6-5, with TRBD1 as a possible D gene (6 bases). Deletions cut 6 bases from V and 1 base from J, with 15 bases between. In germline, CDR1 is MNHEY, CDR2 SVGAGI. CDR3 size: 15 residues. CDR3 protein: CASRLGHRGNTEAFF. The CDR3 bases are TGTGCCAGCAGACTGGGACACCGAGGGAACACTGAAGCTTTCTTT.

This clone occurred a few times. This chain connects TRBV7-7 to TRBJ2-7; D gene unclear. The CDR3 has 13 residues. V shed 5 bases and J shed 7 bases, with 15 bases lying between them. Per germline, CDR1 SSHAT and CDR2 FNYEAQ (reference sequence). The chain's CDR3 is CASSATLEREQYF. CDR3 bases: TGTGCCAGCAGCGCAACCCTAGAACGGGAGCAGTACTTC.

This clone was observed at least ten times. The chain uses TRBV6-1 and TRBJ1-2; 9 bases agree with TRBD1. The CDR3 is 14 residues long. CDR1 and CDR2 from the germline V gene are MNHNS and SASEGT. The V segment lost 3 bases and the J segment 7 bases; nucleotides outside the gene matches: 6. The CDR3 coding sequence is TGTGCCAGCAGTGAGGGCCGGGACAGGGCTGGCTACACCTTC. Translated, it gives CASSEGRDRAGYTF.

The rearrangement joins TRBV6-5 to TRBJ2-2; D may be TRBD2 (5 bases). V was clipped by 9 bases and J by 1 base, with 9 bases between them. Germline CDR1 MNHEY, CDR2 SVGAGI. The CDR3 is made up of 13 amino acids. CDR3 loop: CARGGGNTGELFF. The CDR3 nucleotides are TGTGCCAGAGGCGGAGGGAACACCGGGGAGCTGTTTTTT.